The 30 T cell receptor beta chains below all came from one sample that was sequenced in a study of OX40 agonist ivuxolimab in advanced cancers. Method: immunoSEQ multiplex PCR; TCRdb's copy keeps in-frame clones and lacks some. The sample has fewer than 90,000 clones; roughly 80% are singletons. The sequences come from CD4+ or CD8+ T cells sorted from blood, collected in a trial of the OX40 agonist ivuxolimab. These receptors originate from an adult with an advanced solid tumor such as melanoma, head and neck, liver or kidney cancer.

This clone was observed once. The chain is built from TRBV11-2 and TRBJ2-7, with 11 bases that match TRBD2. V was pared by 4 bases and J by 0 bases, with 5 bases of the junction left unmatched. The CDR3 is 16 amino acids. Germline assignment: CDR1 SGHAT and CDR2 FQNNGV. CDR3 loop: CASSWGLAVSSYEQYF. The CDR3 DNA reads TGTGCCAGCAGCTGGGGACTAGCGGTGTCCTCCTACGAGCAGTACTTC.

This chain joins TRBV18 and TRBJ2-5; TRBD2 might be the D (5 bases). V lost 3 bases and J 5 bases, leaving 13 bases between the germline ends. The CDR3 length is 14 residues. CDR1 is KGHSH, CDR2 LQKENI, per germline. As DNA, the CDR3 is TGTGCCAGCTCACCGGACGAAGGCGGGGAGACCCAGTACTTC. This encodes CASSPDEGGETQYF.

This clone was recorded once. The chain combines TRBV11-3 with TRBJ1-3; 8 bases are shared with TRBD1. The CDR3 has 15 residues. Germline CDR1 reads SGHNT; CDR2 reads YENEEA. Trimming took 4 bases from V and 3 from J; bases not matched to a gene: 5. The CDR3 bases are TGTGCCAGCAGCTCCCAGGGGGCGCTTGGAAACACCATATATTTT. It is translated as CASSSQGALGNTIYF.

The rearrangement uses TRBV9 and TRBJ2-1; 14 bases fit TRBD2. Germline values: CDR1 SGDLS, CDR2 YYNGEE. V shed 3 bases, J shed 5 bases, and the junction held 4 bases outside the gene matches. CDR3 size: 16 residues. The CDR3 region has the DNA TGTGCCAGCAGCGCCAGGACTAGCGGGGGGAACAATGAGCAGTTCTTC. Its translation: CASSARTSGGNNEQFF.

The rearrangement uses TRBV5-1 and TRBJ2-7, with 8 bases aligning to TRBD1. CDR1 is SGHRS and CDR2 is YFSETQ in the germline V gene. Trimming removed 4 bases from V and 5 bases from J; junction bases left unmatched: 8. CDR3 length equals 14 residues. The CDR3, as DNA: TGCGCCAGCAGCCGGGACAGGACGGTCCACGAGCAGTACTTC. This sequence encodes CASSRDRTVHEQYF.

The genes are TRBV2 and TRBJ2-3; perhaps TRBD2 as D (6 bases). CDR3 length: 15 amino acids. Trimming stripped 4 bases from V and 6 bases from J, with 17 bases between. From germline, CDR1 is SNHLY and CDR2 FYNNEI. This CDR3 reads CASSGGPSGRDTQYF. Written as DNA, the CDR3 is TGTGCCAGCAGTGGCGGGCCTTCGGGGAGGGATACGCAGTATTTT.

The V and J genes are TRBV6-1 and TRBJ1-5, with a weak D call TRBD1 (6 bases). The V and J ends lost 2 bases and 7 bases respectively, with 18 bases between them. Germline V gene sequence: CDR1 MNHNS, CDR2 SASEGT. CDR3 length: 16 residues. The chain's CDR3 is CASSELRGGAGQPQHF. The CDR3 coding sequence is TGTGCCAGCAGTGAACTAAGGGGGGGCGCAGGGCAGCCCCAGCATTTT.

The chain is built from TRBV11-2 and TRBJ1-1, with D perhaps TRBD1 (5 bases). Germline-derived CDR1 and CDR2 are SGHAT and FQNNGV. This CDR3 has 13 residues. V lost 3 bases and J 5 bases, leaving 10 bases between the germline ends. The CDR3 coding sequence is TGTGCCAGCAGCTTCGGGGGGGGGACTGAAGCTTTCTTT. This gives the protein CASSFGGGTEAFF.

The chain is built from TRBV5-6 and TRBJ1-4; no reliable D call. From germline, CDR1 is SGHDT and CDR2 YYEEEE. The CDR3 covers 15 residues. The germline V and J ends were trimmed by 5 bases and 4 bases, with 15 bases remaining between them. Written as DNA, the CDR3 is TGTGCCAGCAGTCTCCCCGAACAGAATAATGAAAAACTGTTTTTT. This translates into CASSLPEQNNEKLFF.

The chain uses TRBV7-9 and TRBJ2-1; D is unresolved. Deletions cut 1 base from V and 5 bases from J, with 9 bases between. Germline V lookup: CDR1 SEHNR, CDR2 FQNEAQ (reference sequence). This CDR3 is 14 amino acids long. The CDR3 protein is CASSLERKNNEQFF. In DNA form, the CDR3 reads TGTGCCAGCAGCTTAGAGCGCAAGAACAATGAGCAGTTCTTC.

The chain employs TRBV6-5 and TRBJ2-3, with TRBD2 identical over 7 bases. CDR3 length: 15 amino acids. Germline CDR1 MNHEY, CDR2 SVGAGI. V gave up 3 bases and J gave up 4 bases; unmatched junction bases: 7. As DNA, the CDR3 is TGTGCCAGCAGTTATTGGCCTAGCGGCGCAGATACGCAGTATTTT. Its protein product is CASSYWPSGADTQYF.

V usage is TRBV5-1 and J usage is TRBJ2-3, with D possibly matching TRBD1 (6 bases). Germline V lookup: CDR1 SGHRS, CDR2 YFSETQ. The CDR3 is made up of 13 amino acids. V was pared by 2 bases and J by 4 bases, with 8 bases between. CDR3 loop: CASSLQGADTQYF. The DNA for the CDR3 is TGCGCCAGCAGCTTACAGGGAGCAGATACGCAGTATTTT.

The chain joins TRBV30 to TRBJ1-1, with TRBD1 identical over 8 bases. J lost 5 bases, V lost 4 bases, and 9 bases had no gene match. This CDR3 has 14 residues. In germline, CDR1 is GTSNPN, CDR2 SVGIG (reference sequence). The CDR3 here is CAWTIRGQRTEAFF. DNA for the CDR3: TGTGCCTGGACCATCAGGGGGCAGAGGACTGAAGCTTTCTTT.

About this clone itself: Other nucleotide sequences from this sample produce the same CDR3. DNA of the CDR3: TGTGCCAGCAGCCAAGAAGGCACTAGCGTCACAGATACGCAGTATTTT. It codes for CASSQEGTSVTDTQYF. The J gene is TRBJ2-3, the V gene TRBV4-2, with TRBD2 matching 7 bases. Germline V gene data show CDR1 as LGHNA and CDR2 as YNFKEQ. The CDR3 is made up of 16 amino acids. J gave up 2 bases and V 0 bases, and 5 bases lay outside the gene matches.

The chain joins TRBV15 to TRBJ2-3; D is perhaps TRBD1 (6 bases). V was clipped by 0 bases and J by 5 bases, with 18 bases between them. The CDR3 length is 17 residues. Germline loops: CDR1 LNHNV, CDR2 YYDKDF (reference sequence). The CDR3 sequence is CATSRDTGKTIEDTQYF. The CDR3 coding sequence is TGTGCCACCAGCAGAGATACAGGGAAAACGATCGAAGATACGCAGTATTTT.

The chain carries TRBV6-5 and TRBJ2-1, with 7 positions matching TRBD2. Germline V lookup: CDR1 MNHEY, CDR2 SVGAGI. The junction had 13 bases not matched to a gene; V was cut back by 5 bases and J by 9 bases. CDR3 size: 15 residues. The CDR3 DNA reads TGTGCCAGCAGTCGGGAGGCCCCGGTGGGGGGTGAGCAGTTCTTC. Translation gives CASSREAPVGGEQFF.

The chain joins TRBV5-1 to TRBJ1-2; weak D call: TRBD1 (6 bases). Per germline, CDR1 SGHRS and CDR2 YFSETQ. V was pared by 0 bases and J by 2 bases, with 14 bases between. The CDR3 consists of 16 residues. The CDR3 sequence is CASSLAGQTQNYGYTF. For the CDR3, the DNA is TGCGCCAGCAGCTTGGCCGGACAGACCCAGAACTATGGCTACACCTTC.

This chain joins TRBV18 and TRBJ2-3; 11 bases agree with TRBD1. Germline V gene sequence: CDR1 KGHSH, CDR2 LQKENI. This CDR3 has 16 residues. V lost 4 bases to trimming and J lost 3 bases; unmatched junction nucleotides: 6. DNA for the CDR3: TGTGCCAGCTCACTTTGGACAGGGGGCGAGACAGATACGCAGTATTTT. It encodes CASSLWTGGETDTQYF. Combining the CDR3 with reference TRBV18 and TRBJ2-3 gives the whole variable domain NAGVMQNPRHLVRRRGQEARLRCSPMKGHSHVYWYRQLPEEGLKFMVYLQKENIIDESGMPKERFSAEFPKEGPSILRIQQVVRGDSAAYFCASSLWTGGETDTQYFGPGTRLTVL.

The chain employs TRBV10-3 and TRBJ1-2, with TRBD1 matching 8 bases. Germline-derived CDR1 and CDR2 are ENHRY and SYGVKD. The CDR3 runs to 15 residues. Unmatched junction bases numbered 12, after V lost 8 bases and J lost 4 bases. The CDR3 here is CAIRHSGQGLYGYTF. In DNA, the CDR3 is TGTGCCATCCGCCACTCCGGACAGGGCCTCTATGGCTACACCTTC.

The V and J genes are TRBV19 and TRBJ1-3, with no clear D. This CDR3 comprises 19 residues. Between the trimmed V and J ends, which lost 4 bases and 4 bases, there was a span of 26 bases. Germline V gene data show CDR1 as LNHDA and CDR2 as SQIVND (reference sequence). The CDR3 DNA reads TGTGCCAGTAGTACCGGAGGAGGGCGACACTCAGAGGCGGGAAACACCATATATTTT. This encodes CASSTGGGRHSEAGNTIYF.

The chain uses TRBV6-4 and TRBJ2-2, with D perhaps TRBD2 (7 bases). V lost 3 bases and J 6 bases, leaving 14 bases between the germline ends. CDR3 length equals 15 residues. The germline gives CDR1 MRHNA, CDR2 SNTAGT. CDR3 sequence reads: CASSESGGASGELFF. In DNA form, the CDR3 reads TGTGCCAGCAGTGAATCGGGGGGCGCGTCCGGGGAGCTGTTTTTT.

The chain uses TRBV19 and TRBJ2-2; no clear D. The CDR3 contains 14 residues. The ends were cut back, 2 bases at V and 1 base at J, with 5 bases in the middle. Germline CDR1 is LNHDA and CDR2 is SQIVND (reference sequence). CDR3 in DNA: TGTGCCAGTAGTATATCACAGAACACCGGGGAGCTGTTTTTT. Its protein is CASSISQNTGELFF.

The chain employs TRBV19 and TRBJ2-3; 9 nucleotides agree with TRBD2. This CDR3 contains 16 residues. CDR1 is LNHDA and CDR2 is SQIVND in the germline V gene (reference sequence). The V and J ends lost 3 bases and 6 bases, in that order; junction bases with no gene match: 10. CDR3 bases: TGTGCCAGTAGTATCCCCACTAGCGGGTCGTTTGATACGCAGTATTTT. Residues: CASSIPTSGSFDTQYF.

CDR3 in DNA: TGTGCCAGCAGAAAGACTAGTCCTCGCACAGATACGCAGTATTTT. Its protein product is CASRKTSPRTDTQYF. The J gene is TRBJ2-3, the V gene TRBV6-5, with a weak D call TRBD2 (6 bases). The CDR3 sequence is 15 residues long. From germline, CDR1 is MNHEY and CDR2 SVGAGI. The V gene lost 6 bases and the J gene lost 1 base, with 14 bases spanning the gap.

The chain carries TRBV5-6 and TRBJ1-5; D is uncertain. CDR1 is SGHDT and CDR2 is YYEEEE in the germline V gene. Trimming removed 0 bases from V and 4 bases from J, with 17 bases in between. The CDR3 is 17 amino acids. CDR3 in amino acids: CASSLEAGRITNQPQHF. CDR3 DNA sequence: TGTGCCAGCAGCTTGGAGGCCGGACGGATAACTAATCAGCCCCAGCATTTT.

This clone was found a few times. This chain connects TRBV6-5 to TRBJ1-3, with D unresolved. In germline, CDR1 is MNHEY, CDR2 SVGAGI. V gave up 6 bases and J gave up 0 bases, with 12 bases separating them. This CDR3 region has 15 residues. The CDR3 sequence: CASRVTPSSGNTIYF. Written as DNA, the CDR3 is TGTGCCAGCAGGGTGACTCCTAGCTCTGGAAACACCATATATTTT.

This chain connects TRBV6-6 to TRBJ2-1; D is uncertain. V was shortened by 0 bases and J by 6 bases, with 12 bases between the two germline ends. Germline lookup yields CDR1 MNHNY and CDR2 SVGAGI (reference sequence). This CDR3 is 15 amino acids long. CDR3 bases: TGTGCCAGCAGTTACTCCCAAAGTATCGGCAATGAGCAGTTCTTC. It encodes CASSYSQSIGNEQFF.

J is TRBJ1-1 and V is TRBV19; D unresolved. V lost 9 bases to trimming and J lost 1 base, with 9 bases between them. Germline CDR1 LNHDA, CDR2 SQIVND (reference sequence). The CDR3 is made up of 12 amino acids. CDR3 sequence (DNA): TGTGCCAGCCATCGGACGAACACTGAAGCTTTCTTT. Translation gives CASHRTNTEAFF.

The rearrangement uses TRBV7-8 and TRBJ1-2; the match to TRBD1 covers 9 bases. CDR3 size: 18 residues. CDR1 is SGHVS and CDR2 is FQNEAQ in the germline V gene. V lost 5 bases and J lost 2; bases outside the gene matches: 15. DNA of the CDR3: TGTGCCAGCAGCCCGGGTTTAGGGACAGGGAAACAGAACTATGGCTACACCTTC. Protein sequence: CASSPGLGTGKQNYGYTF.

The chain recombines TRBV30 with TRBJ1-3; D unclear. Trimming took off 1 base at V and 4 bases at J, with 5 bases between the two ends. The CDR3 length is 12 residues. Germline V lookup: CDR1 GTSNPN, CDR2 SVGIG (reference sequence). The CDR3 bases are TGTGCCTGGAGTGGGAGGGGAAACACCATATATTTT. It encodes CAWSGRGNTIYF.